These T cell receptor beta chains were read from a single sample in a study of blood T cell repertoires in COVID-19. Method: immunoSEQ multiplex PCR; TCRdb's copy keeps in-frame clones and lacks some. This sample has approximately 400,000 clones, with roughly 88% found just once. The sequencing input was peripheral blood. These receptors came from a woman between 45 and 65 years old with COVID-19, enrolled during active disease. The CDR3 runs from the conserved cysteine through the conserved F or W. D genes are given only for firm matches. Not all rows give a size; the values are once, few, many and, for expanded clones, a class.

>TRBD1|.|TRBJ1-2|TRBV4-1
TGCGCCAGCAGCGTACCGGGACAGGCGTCATTTTTGACGAACGGCTACACCTTC
CASSVPGQASFLTNGYTF
>TRBD1|.|TRBJ1-2|TRBV30
TGTGCCTGGAGTCAGCAGGGGGTCGGAGGCTACACCTTC
CAWSQQGVGGYTF
>.|.|TRBJ2-3|TRBV10-3
TGTGCCATCAGTGGAGGCATTGGAGATACGCAGTATTTT
CAISGGIGDTQYF
>.|.|TRBJ1-4|TRBV19
TGTGCCAGTAGTATACAGGGGACTAATGAAAAACTGTTTTTT
CASSIQGTNEKLFF
>.|.|TRBJ2-3|TRBV2
TGTGCCAGCAGTGAAATGGATCCCGGGGAGTCTAGCACAGATACGCAGTATTTT
CASSEMDPGESSTDTQYF
>.|once|TRBJ2-2|TRBV20-1
TGCAGTGCTGCGTTAGCCGGGGAGCTGTTTTTT
CSAALAGELFF
>.|.|TRBJ1-1|TRBV2
TGTGCCAGCAGTCCATTGAACACTGAAGCTTTCTTT
CASSPLNTEAFF
>TRBD1|few|TRBJ1-6|TRBV7-2
TGTGCCAGCAGCCCAGGGACAGGGGCGGTATCACCCCTCCACTTT
CASSPGTGAVSPLHF
>TRBD1|.|TRBJ1-1|TRBV19
TGTGCCTCTATACAAAAGCCGGGACAGGGGCCCGGGGTCACTGAAGCTTTCTTT
CASIQKPGQGPGVTEAFF
>.|.|TRBJ2-7|TRBV6-5
TGTGCCAGCAGCCTTACAGGGTACGAGCAGTACTTC
CASSLTGYEQYF
>TRBD2|.|TRBJ2-7|TRBV7-9
TGTGCCAGCAGTGCCCGGGACTATACCTACGAGCAGTACTTC
CASSARDYTYEQYF
>TRBD1|.|TRBJ1-1|TRBV10-3
TGTGCCATCAGTGAGATTTGGCAGGGGGCGAGTAGGGTTGAAGCTTTCTTT
CAISEIWQGASRVEAFF
>.|.|TRBJ1-1|TRBV5-6
TGTGCCAGCAGCTCCCAGGGGAACACTGAAGCTTTCTTT
CASSSQGNTEAFF
>.|.|TRBJ2-3|TRBV3-1/TRBV3-2
TGTGCCAGCCTCGGGGACACAGATACGCAGTATTTT
CASLGDTDTQYF
>.|.|TRBJ1-5|TRBV6-5
TGTGCCAGCAGAATAATGACAGGTATAAATCAGCCCCAGCATTTT
CASRIMTGINQPQHF
>TRBD1|once|TRBJ1-3|TRBV28
TGTGCCAGCACTTCCACAGGGGTATCCGAGGGAAACACCATATATTTT
CASTSTGVSEGNTIYF
>TRBD2|.|TRBJ2-3|TRBV27
TGTGCCAGCAGATTAGCGGGGGGCAGGGAAGATACGCAGTATTTT
CASRLAGGREDTQYF
>TRBD1|.|TRBJ2-7|TRBV3-1/TRBV3-2
TGTGCCAGCAGCCACCCCCGGGACAGCCTCTCCTACGAGCAGTACTTC
CASSHPRDSLSYEQYF
>TRBD2|.|TRBJ2-1|TRBV3-1/TRBV3-2
TGTGCCAGCAGCCTTCCAGAGCGGGGGAATGAGCAGTTCTTC
CASSLPERGNEQFF
>TRBD1|.|TRBJ1-2|TRBV27
TGTGCCAGCAGTTTATCGGGACAGGTCTATGGCTACACCTTC
CASSLSGQVYGYTF
>TRBD2|few|TRBJ2-1|TRBV7-9
TGTGCCAGCAGCCCACCGGGAGGCGCGCTCTACAATGAGCAGTTCTTC
CASSPPGGALYNEQFF
>.|.|TRBJ2-7|TRBV3-1/TRBV3-2
TGTGCCAGCAGCCAAGGCCAGGGGGGCGAGCAGTACTTC
CASSQGQGGEQYF
>.|.|TRBJ1-2|TRBV19
TGTGCCAGTAGTATTGGTCCCGACTCCGGCTACACCTTC
CASSIGPDSGYTF
>.|.|TRBJ1-1|TRBV9
TGTGCCAGCAGCGTAGCTACGTCCCGAGTGGGCGCTTTCTTT
CASSVATSRVGAFF
>.|few|TRBJ1-1|TRBV7-9
TGTGCCAGCAGCTCAAGGACAGCGAACACTGAAGCTTTCTTT
CASSSRTANTEAFF
>.|.|TRBJ2-1|TRBV19
TGTGCCAGTATCCCCCCGGGGACTCACAATGAGCAGTTCTTC
CASIPPGTHNEQFF
>.|.|TRBJ2-3|TRBV5-1
TGCGCCAGCAGCTTGCAGGGGATAACAGATACGCAGTATTTT
CASSLQGITDTQYF
>TRBD1|.|TRBJ2-7|TRBV10-3
TGTGCCATCAGTGAGTCGACCCGGACAGGACGAAACGAGCAGTACTTC
CAISESTRTGRNEQYF
>TRBD1|.|TRBJ1-6|TRBV3-1/TRBV3-2
TGTGCCAGCAGCCAAGGGGACAGGGGAGGGAATTCACCCCTCCACTTT
CASSQGDRGGNSPLHF
>TRBD1|.|TRBJ2-7|TRBV28
TGTGCCAGCAGTCACAGGGGCCCCTACGAGCAGTACTTC
CASSHRGPYEQYF
>.|.|TRBJ1-1|TRBV5-4
TGTGCCAGCAGCTTGGTTAAGGGGATGAACACTGAAGCTTTCTTT
CASSLVKGMNTEAFF
>TRBD1|once|TRBJ1-2|TRBV19
TGTGCCAGTCATCCCGGGACAGCGTATAACTATGGCTACACCTTC
CASHPGTAYNYGYTF
>.|.|TRBJ1-2|TRBV5-4
TGTGCCAGCAGCTTACCCCAGGGTAACTATGGCTACACCTTC
CASSLPQGNYGYTF
>.|once|TRBJ1-5|TRBV20-1
TGCAGTGCTAGTCCCGGGAGGGAAGGCAATCAGCCCCAGCATTTT
CSASPGREGNQPQHF
>.|.|TRBJ1-3|TRBV4-1
TGCGCCAGCAGCCAAGATGAGGGAAACACCATATATTTT
CASSQDEGNTIYF
>TRBD2|few|TRBJ2-3|TRBV27
TGTGCCAGCAGTTTCATCCTAGCGGGCGGGGCAGATACGCAGTATTTT
CASSFILAGGADTQYF